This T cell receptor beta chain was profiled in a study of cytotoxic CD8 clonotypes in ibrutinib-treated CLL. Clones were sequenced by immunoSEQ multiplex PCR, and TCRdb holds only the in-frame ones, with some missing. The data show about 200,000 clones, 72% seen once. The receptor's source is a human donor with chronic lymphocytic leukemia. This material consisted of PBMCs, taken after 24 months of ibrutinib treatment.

The CDR3: CASSYGAGVADTQYF. CDR3 sequence (DNA): TGTGCCAGCAGTTACGGAGCGGGAGTGGCAGATACGCAGTATTTT. The chain is built from TRBV6-5 and TRBJ2-3; TRBD2 matches at 8 bases. The germline V gene encodes CDR1 MNHEY and CDR2 SVGAGI. CDR3 size: 15 residues. V gave up 2 bases and J gave up 4 bases; unmatched junction bases: 5.